This T cell receptor (beta chain) was sequenced for a study of T cell changes during pregnancy in multiple sclerosis. This table comes from immunoSEQ multiplex PCR, and its TCRdb copy is limited to in-frame clones, with some not included. The sample consists of approximately 53,000 clones, 80% to 95% of them appearing once. V shed 2 bases and J shed 0 bases, with 11 bases lying between them. Germline lookup yields CDR1 MNHNS and CDR2 SASEGT. The CDR3 sequence is 17 residues long. The chain carries TRBV6-1 and TRBJ2-6; D is perhaps TRBD1 (6 bases). The sequence was obtained from a female donor with multiple sclerosis, enrolled in a pregnancy study. This material consisted of CD4+ T cells from peripheral blood mononuclear cells, taken in the third trimester of pregnancy. The CDR3 is CASSERQATSGANVLTF. The CDR3 coding sequence is TGTGCCAGCAGTGAACGACAGGCTACCTCTGGGGCCAACGTCCTGACTTTC.